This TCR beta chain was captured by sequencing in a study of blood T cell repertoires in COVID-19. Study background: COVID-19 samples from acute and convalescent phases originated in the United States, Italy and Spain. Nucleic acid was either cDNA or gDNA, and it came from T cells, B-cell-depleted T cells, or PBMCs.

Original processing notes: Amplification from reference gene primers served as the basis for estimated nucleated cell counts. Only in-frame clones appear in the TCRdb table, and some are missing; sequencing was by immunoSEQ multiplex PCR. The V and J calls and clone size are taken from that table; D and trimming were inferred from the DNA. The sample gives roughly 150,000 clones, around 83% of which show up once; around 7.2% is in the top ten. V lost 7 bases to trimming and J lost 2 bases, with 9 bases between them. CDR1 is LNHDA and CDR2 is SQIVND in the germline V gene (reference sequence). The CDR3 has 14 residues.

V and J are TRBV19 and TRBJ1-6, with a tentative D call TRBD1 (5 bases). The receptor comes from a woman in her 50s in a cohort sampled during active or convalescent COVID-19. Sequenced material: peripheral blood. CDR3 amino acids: CASKAGPYNSPLHF. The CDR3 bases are TGTGCCAGTAAGGCAGGGCCCTATAATTCACCCCTCCACTTT.